Listed below are T cell receptor beta chains from one sample, sequenced in a study of PD-1 blockade in mismatch repair-deficient tumors. TCRdb keeps only in-frame clones here, not all; method: immunoSEQ multiplex PCR. The sample comprises about 16,000 clones, around 82% of which are singletons, and 17% rests with the top ten. The sequencing used PBMCs, collected before pembrolizumab treatment. These receptors were collected from an adult with mismatch repair-deficient cancer. Both conserved end residues are part of each CDR3. Each record gives: V gene, clone size, D gene, J gene, CDR3 protein, CDR3 DNA. A D gene is named only where the DNA matches it firmly. Not all rows give a size; the values are once, few, many and, for expanded clones, a class.

TRBV29-1	NA	TRBD1	TRBJ1-2	CSVGGGGGRGYTF	TGCAGCGTGGGCGGAGGGGGCGGCAGAGGCTACACCTTC
TRBV7-2	NA	NA	TRBJ2-7	CASSLTHMRGYEQYF	TGTGCCAGCAGCTTAACGCATATGAGGGGCTACGAGCAGTACTTC
TRBV28	NA	TRBD2	TRBJ2-2	CASSLLGLAGARNTGELFF	TGTGCCAGCAGTTTATTGGGACTAGCGGGAGCTCGAAACACCGGGGAGCTGTTTTTT
TRBV9	NA	TRBD1	TRBJ1-2	CASSGTGTELRGYTF	TGTGCCAGCAGCGGAACCGGGACAGAATTACGAGGCTACACCTTC
TRBV7-9	NA	TRBD2	TRBJ2-7	CASSSSGRGGYEQYF	TGTGCCAGCAGCTCTAGCGGGAGGGGAGGCTACGAGCAGTACTTC
TRBV5-1	NA	NA	TRBJ2-5	CASSSGGLQETQYF	TGCGCCAGCAGTTCTGGGGGGCTCCAAGAGACCCAGTACTTC
TRBV4-1	NA	NA	TRBJ2-7	CASSQDQGSLSSYEQYF	TGCGCCAGCAGCCAAGATCAGGGGTCCCTGAGCTCCTACGAGCAGTACTTC
TRBV6-6	NA	NA	TRBJ2-1	CASSYGQGGNEQFF	TGTGCCAGCAGTTACGGGCAGGGAGGAAATGAGCAGTTCTTC
TRBV10-1	NA	TRBD2	TRBJ2-1	CASSASGTSGRAYNEQFF	TGCGCCAGCAGTGCCTCCGGGACTAGCGGGAGGGCCTACAATGAGCAGTTCTTC
TRBV19	NA	NA	TRBJ2-3	CASSVLDTQYF	TGTGCCAGTTCAGTGTTAGATACGCAGTATTTT
TRBV6-5	NA	TRBD2	TRBJ2-1	CASSYSSGTYNEQFF	TGTGCCAGCAGTTACTCGAGCGGGACCTACAATGAGCAGTTCTTC
TRBV11-2	NA	TRBD1	TRBJ2-5	CASSPGTGAAQETQYF	TGTGCCAGCAGCCCAGGGACAGGGGCCGCCCAAGAGACCCAGTACTTC
TRBV10-3	NA	TRBD2	TRBJ2-2	CAIGGTSGRNTGELFF	TGTGCCATCGGCGGGACTAGCGGGAGAAACACCGGGGAGCTGTTTTTT
TRBV29-1	NA	TRBD1	TRBJ1-1	CSVWAVGTVVEAFF	TGCAGCGTGTGGGCCGTAGGGACAGTTGTTGAAGCTTTCTTT
TRBV13	NA	NA	TRBJ1-4	CASSSPGHGEKLFF	TGTGCCAGCAGCTCACCGGGACATGGTGAAAAACTGTTTTTT
TRBV13	NA	TRBD1	TRBJ1-2	CASSSHRSPTGVLSGYTF	TGTGCCAGCAGCTCGCACCGATCCCCGACAGGGGTCTTGTCTGGCTACACCTTC
TRBV6-5	NA	NA	TRBJ2-1	CASSFSGHLRNEQFF	TGTGCCAGCAGTTTCTCTGGGCACCTGCGCAATGAGCAGTTCTTC
TRBV4-3	NA	TRBD1	TRBJ2-7	CASSQSRDRTYEQYF	TGCGCCAGCAGCCAAAGCCGGGACAGAACTTACGAGCAGTACTTC
TRBV18	NA	TRBD1	TRBJ2-5	CASSQGTGQETQYF	TGTGCCAGCTCACAAGGGACAGGACAAGAGACCCAGTACTTC
TRBV30	NA	TRBD2	TRBJ2-1	CAWTSGSTAEQFF	TGTGCTTGGACTAGCGGGAGTACCGCTGAGCAGTTCTTC
TRBV6-6	NA	NA	TRBJ1-2	CASRPTGVDGYTF	TGTGCCAGCAGACCGACGGGGGTGGATGGCTACACCTTC
TRBV7-9	NA	NA	TRBJ1-4	CASEQGIATNEKLFF	TGTGCCAGCGAGCAGGGAATTGCAACTAATGAAAAACTGTTTTTT
TRBV4-1	few	TRBD2	TRBJ2-1	CASSQGGLAGDRRDEQFF	TGCGCCAGCAGCCAAGGGGGACTAGCGGGAGATAGGAGGGATGAGCAGTTCTTC
TRBV2	NA	TRBD1	TRBJ2-1	CASSEVGTGYNEQFF	TGTGCCAGCAGTGAAGTCGGGACAGGATACAATGAGCAGTTCTTC
TRBV4-3	NA	NA	TRBJ2-5	CASSQALGGGPETQYF	TGCGCCAGCAGCCAAGCCCTAGGGGGAGGGCCGGAGACCCAGTACTTC
TRBV9	NA	NA	TRBJ2-2	CASSLASTGELFF	TGTGCCAGCAGCCTCGCTAGCACCGGGGAGCTGTTTTTT
TRBV9	NA	NA	TRBJ1-1	CASSVAWSPSPSAEAFF	TGTGCCAGCAGCGTAGCGTGGTCCCCGAGCCCAAGCGCTGAAGCTTTCTTT
TRBV27	NA	NA	TRBJ2-5	CASSQLGLGESQETQYF	TGTGCCAGCAGTCAACTAGGTCTAGGAGAGTCCCAAGAGACCCAGTACTTC
TRBV6-1	NA	TRBD2	TRBJ2-7	CASSIVAGAVYEQYF	TGTGCCAGCAGTATCGTAGCGGGAGCGGTCTACGAGCAGTACTTC
TRBV5-1	NA	NA	TRBJ2-1	CASSLGTERYNEQFF	TGCGCCAGCAGCTTGGGGACAGAAAGATACAATGAGCAGTTCTTC
TRBV7-9	NA	NA	TRBJ2-2	CASSLSGELFF	TGTGCCAGCAGCTTATCCGGGGAGCTGTTTTTT
TRBV5-4	NA	NA	TRBJ1-4	CASSLVGTDYTTNEKLFF	TGTGCCAGCAGCCTGGTAGGGACCGACTATACAACTAATGAAAAACTGTTTTTT
TRBV28	once	NA	TRBJ2-3	CASSWETPIDTQYF	TGTGCCAGCAGTTGGGAGACCCCAATAGATACGCAGTATTTT
TRBV29-1	NA	TRBD1	TRBJ1-2	CSVERQGTNYGYTF	TGCAGCGTTGAGAGACAGGGAACAAACTATGGCTACACCTTC
TRBV11-3	NA	NA	TRBJ1-1	CASSFPGQSEAFF	TGTGCCAGCAGCTTTCCCGGACAGTCCGAAGCTTTCTTT
TRBV7-9	NA	NA	TRBJ1-4	CASSPPIGGENEKLFF	TGTGCCAGCAGCCCACCTATCGGTGGGGAGAATGAAAAACTGTTTTTT
TRBV19	NA	TRBD2	TRBJ2-1	CASSMTSGMGNEQFF	TGTGCCAGTAGTATGACTAGCGGGATGGGCAATGAGCAGTTCTTC
TRBV4-1	NA	TRBD1	TRBJ1-3	CASSYRTGGLSGNTIYF	TGCGCCAGCAGCTACCGGACAGGGGGCCTCTCTGGAAACACCATATATTTT
TRBV19	NA	NA	TRBJ2-7	CASRANWPNDWEQYF	TGTGCCAGTAGGGCCAACTGGCCAAACGACTGGGAGCAGTACTTC
TRBV7-9	NA	TRBD1	TRBJ2-7	CASDPGQGGRQYF	TGTGCCAGTGATCCGGGACAGGGGGGACGGCAGTACTTC
TRBV4-1	once	NA	TRBJ1-1	CASSRGRGAFF	TGCGCCAGCAGCCGAGGTAGAGGAGCTTTCTTT
TRBV4-1	NA	TRBD2	TRBJ2-1	CASRGLAAYNEQFF	TGCGCCAGCCGAGGACTAGCGGCCTACAATGAGCAGTTCTTC
TRBV5-5	NA	TRBD1	TRBJ1-2	CASSLSGGGVDGYTF	TGTGCCAGCAGCCTGTCAGGGGGAGGAGTTGATGGCTACACCTTC
TRBV5-4	NA	NA	TRBJ2-7	CASSSGTDLSYEQYF	TGTGCCAGCAGCTCCGGGACGGACCTATCCTACGAGCAGTACTTC
TRBV7-8	NA	NA	TRBJ1-4	CASSPPGATNEKLFF	TGTGCCAGCAGCCCGCCGGGGGCAACTAATGAAAAACTGTTTTTT
TRBV6-1	NA	TRBD1	TRBJ1-2	CASTDGTGEYDGYTF	TGTGCCAGCACCGACGGGACAGGGGAATACGATGGCTACACCTTC
TRBV28	NA	TRBD2	TRBJ2-7	CASSYGTSGRATYEQYF	TGTGCCAGCAGCTATGGGACTAGCGGGAGGGCCACCTACGAGCAGTACTTC
TRBV18	NA	NA	TRBJ2-7	CASSPPTSSYEQYF	TGTGCCAGCTCACCTCCGACTAGCTCCTACGAGCAGTACTTC